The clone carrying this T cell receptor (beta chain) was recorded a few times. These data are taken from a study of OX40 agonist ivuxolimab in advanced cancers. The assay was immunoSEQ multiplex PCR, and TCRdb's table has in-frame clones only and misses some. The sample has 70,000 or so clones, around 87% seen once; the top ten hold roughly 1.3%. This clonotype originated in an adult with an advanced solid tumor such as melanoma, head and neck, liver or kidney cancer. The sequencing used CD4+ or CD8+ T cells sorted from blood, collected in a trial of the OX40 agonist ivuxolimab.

As DNA, the CDR3 is TGTGCCAGCTCAGCGACAGGGGATCAGCCCCAGCATTTT. Translating gives CASSATGDQPQHF. The chain combines TRBV18 with TRBJ1-5; 8 bases are shared with TRBD1. Germline V gene lookup returns CDR1 KGHSH and CDR2 LQKENI. The V and J ends lost 5 bases and 5 bases, in that order; junction bases with no gene match: 2. The CDR3 totals 13 residues.